The 14 T cell receptor beta chains listed next were all sequenced from one sample in a study of metastatic and nonmetastatic thyroid tumors (TCRdb year 2020). Libraries were built with PCR. Sequencing used an Illumina HiSeq 4000. TCRdb's own reprocessing of the public reads used fastp at Q25 and MiXCR and kept productive beta chains. In this sample the table shows fewer than 50,000 clones, around 28% of which occur a single time. About 10% of the sample goes to the ten largest clones. No patient had received any treatment before thyroid surgery. The specimen sequenced was blood. The receptors were sampled from a male donor with papillary thyroid cancer or a benign thyroid nodule (not recorded which). Some clones in this sample may be carry-over from other donors' samples.

This clone was seen more than once but under ten times. A much larger clone lies one base from this, so it may be a read error. The identical CDR3 is also encoded by other nucleotide sequences in the sample. The J gene is TRBJ1-1, the V gene TRBV7-8; possible D gene TRBD1, 5 bases. CDR3 length: 13 residues. From germline, CDR1 is SGHVS and CDR2 FQNEAQ. V dropped 6 bases and J dropped 8 bases, with 16 bases sitting between them. The CDR3 DNA reads as TGTGCCAGCAGACCTCGTGGGGCCACCGAAGCTTTCTTT. Encoded protein: CASRPRGATEAFF.

This clone is labeled medium-sized. This chain connects TRBV19 to TRBJ1-6, with D uncertain. Germline V CDR1 and CDR2: LNHDA, SQIVND (reference sequence). This CDR3 spans 14 amino acids. Trimming stripped 6 bases from V and 8 bases from J, with 14 bases between. CDR3 loop: CASRSFQRDSPLHF. The CDR3 DNA reads as TGTGCCAGTAGGTCCTTTCAACGAGATTCACCCCTCCACTTT. The variable domain in full, completed from reference TRBV19 and TRBJ1-6, reads DGGITQSPKYLFRKEGQNVTLSCEQNLNHDAMYWYRQDPGQGLRLIYYSQIVNDFQKGDIAEGYSVSREKKESFPLTVTSAQKNPTAFYLCASRSFQRDSPLHFGNGTRLTVT.

This clone was detected ten times or more. The chain joins TRBV19 to TRBJ2-7, with a tentative D call TRBD2 (5 bases). This CDR3 is 12 amino acids long. V was clipped by 4 bases and J by 2 bases, with 6 bases between them. Germline V gene lookup returns CDR1 LNHDA and CDR2 SQIVND (reference sequence). The DNA of the CDR3 is TGTGCCAGTAGTACGGGAACCTACGAGCAGTACTTC. This translates into CASSTGTYEQYF. The whole variable domain, filled in from reference TRBV19 and TRBJ2-7, reads DGGITQSPKYLFRKEGQNVTLSCEQNLNHDAMYWYRQDPGQGLRLIYYSQIVNDFQKGDIAEGYSVSREKKESFPLTVTSAQKNPTAFYLCASSTGTYEQYFGPGTRLTVT.

This clone has only a few counts. This rearrangement joins TRBV7-6 to TRBJ2-7; 7 bases map to TRBD2. Trimming cost V 0 bases and J 3 bases; bases outside gene matches: 5. CDR1 and CDR2 (germline): SGHVS, FNYEAQ. The CDR3 covers 15 residues. CDR3 DNA sequence: TGTGCCAGCAGCTTAGCTGTGGGGGGGAACTACGAGCAGTACTTC. Translated, it gives CASSLAVGGNYEQYF. Complete variable domain (other parts from reference TRBV7-6 and TRBJ2-7): GAGVSQSPRYKVTKRGQDVALRCDPISGHVSLYWYRQALGQGPEFLTYFNYEAQQDKSGLPNDRFSAERPEGSISTLTIQRTEQRDSAMYRCASSLAVGGNYEQYFGPGTRLTVT.

This clone was counted only a few times. The chain has TRBV12-5 and TRBJ1-5; 7 nucleotides line up with TRBD1. CDR3 size: 16 residues. CDR1 and CDR2 from the germline V gene are LGHNT and FRNRAP. Losses at the gene ends were 0 bases for V and 6 bases for J; bases not matched to a gene: 8. In nucleotides, the CDR3 is TGTGCTAGTGGTTTGGTACGAATGGGACAGTGTCAGCCCCAGCATTTT. Its translation is CASGLVRMGQCQPQHF. The full variable domain, with the rest looked up from reference TRBV12-5 and TRBJ1-5, is DARVTQTPRHKVTEMGQEVTMRCQPILGHNTVFWYRQTMMQGLELLAYFRNRAPLDDSGMPKDRFSAEMPDATLATLKIQPSEPRDSAVYFCASGLVRMGQCQPQHFGDGTRLSIL.

This clone appeared many times. This chain connects TRBV20-1 to TRBJ2-5, with D possibly matching TRBD1 (6 bases). The ends were cut back, 6 bases at V and 4 bases at J, with 12 bases in the middle. Germline V lookup: CDR1 DFQATT, CDR2 SNEGSKA (reference sequence). The CDR3 spans 12 residues. The CDR3 region is CSAPTGTETQYF. The CDR3 DNA sequence: TGCAGTGCCCCTACAGGGACAGAGACCCAGTACTTC.

With respect to this clone: One junction end does not reproduce the germline sequence, and a read error may be involved. The genes are TRBV20-1 and TRBJ1-5; tentatively, D is TRBD1 (6 bases). Germline values: CDR1 DFQATT, CDR2 SNEGSKA (reference sequence). CDR3 length: 12 amino acids. CDR3 sequence reads: CIARGGSQAQHF. In nucleotides, the CDR3 is TGCATTGCTAGAGGGGGTAGCCAGGCCCAGCATTTT.

In this sample, this clone turned up a few times. This chain links TRBV6-1 with TRBJ2-1; perhaps D is TRBD1 or TRBD2 (6 bases each). The germline V gene has CDR1 MNHNS and CDR2 SASEGT. The CDR3 totals 16 residues. Trimming removed 6 bases at V and 7 bases at J, with 22 bases between. The CDR3 spells CASSQAAEGGLNEQFF. The CDR3 coding sequence is TGTGCCAGCAGCCAAGCCGCGGAGGGGGGCCTTAATGAGCAGTTCTTC.

The table lists this clone with many counts. The V call is TRBV12-3 or TRBV12-4, the J call TRBJ2-1; D gene unclear. V lost 5 bases and J lost 10, with 15 bases in between. This CDR3 has 13 residues. In nucleotides, the CDR3 is TGTGCCAGCAGTGAGACTGCTGCCGGGGAGCAGTTCTTC. Encoded protein: CASSETAAGEQFF.

This clone has ten or more counts. The chain uses TRBV2 and TRBJ1-5, with TRBD1 matching over 7 bases. Germline CDR1 and CDR2: SNHLY and FYNNEI. V lost 2 bases, J lost 1 base, and 2 bases stayed unmatched. The CDR3 has 15 residues. The CDR3, as DNA: TGTGCCAGCAGTGAAAGGGGGCTGAGCAATCAGCCCCAGCATTTT. Translation gives CASSERGLSNQPQHF.

For this clone: This sample also contains other DNA sequences that code for the same CDR3. J is TRBJ1-1 and V is TRBV19; tentative D call: TRBD1 (5 bases). The V gene lost 7 bases and the J gene lost 4 bases, with 16 bases spanning the gap. CDR3 length: 14 amino acids. Germline assignment: CDR1 LNHDA and CDR2 SQIVND (reference sequence). The CDR3 here is CASKQGPWGTEAFF. CDR3 bases: TGTGCCAGTAAGCAGGGTCCTTGGGGCACTGAAGCTTTCTTT.

The sample holds many counts of this clone. The J gene is TRBJ2-2, the V gene TRBV4-1, with D hard to call. Germline CDR1 MGHRA, CDR2 YSYEKL. The CDR3 is 13 residues long. V was shortened by 1 base and J by 7 bases, with 7 bases between the two germline ends. In DNA form, the CDR3 reads TGCGCCAGCAGCCAAGTATTTGACGGGGAGCTGTTTTTT. Translation gives CASSQVFDGELFF.

This clone was found many times. V usage is TRBV10-1 and J usage is TRBJ2-1; 8 bases match TRBD2. CDR1 and CDR2 from the germline V gene are WNHNN and SYGVQD (reference sequence). J was trimmed by 1 base and V by 4 bases; bases with no gene match: 3. The CDR3 covers 15 residues. The CDR3 loop reads CASSVSGKSYNEQFF. The CDR3 DNA reads as TGCGCCAGCAGTGTTAGCGGGAAATCCTACAATGAGCAGTTCTTC.

This clone was counted many times. Compared with germline, one end of the junction differs, possibly owing to a read error. The chain combines TRBV27 with TRBJ1-5, with D possibly being TRBD1 (5 bases). This CDR3 is 16 amino acids long. CDR1 and CDR2 from the germline V gene are MNHEY and SMNVEV (reference sequence). CDR3 DNA sequence: TGTGCCAGCAGTTCTGCGGGACGGTGGGGCAATCAGCTCCAGCATTTT. It codes for CASSSAGRWGNQLQHF.